These 7 T cell receptor beta chains share one sample of origin, sequenced in a study of identical twins (dated by TCRdb to 2016 to 2018). Libraries were constructed by 5' RACE. These reads were obtained on an Illumina HiSeq 2000. The public sequencing data were trimmed at Q25 with fastp and processed into clonotypes with MiXCR by TCRdb, which kept only in-frame beta chains. Rows matching on CDR3 protein sequence are summarized as one entry with the most common DNA and genes. The sample contains 700,000 or so distinct CDR3 sequences, more than 6.5% of them found a single time. The ten largest clones represent approximately 0.89% of the sample. These data were also filed under a second study, of yellow fever vaccine responses in identical twins.

Source material: PBMCs. The receptors originated from a woman between 18 and 30 years old in good health.

This clonotype was counted a few times. Mismatch with germline at one junction end may stem from a read error. The chain links TRBV7-9 to TRBJ2-7; D is unclear. Per germline, CDR1 SEHNR and CDR2 FQNEAQ (reference sequence). The CDR3 is 13 amino acids. CDR3 protein: CVSSFLTNYEQYF. The CDR3 DNA reads as TGTGTCAGCAGCTTTTTAACGAACTACGAGCAGTACTTC.

This clonotype was observed a handful of times. This rearrangement joins TRBV4-1 to TRBJ2-5; 7 bases are shared with TRBD1. The CDR3 is 15 residues long. The germline gives CDR1 MGHRA, CDR2 YSYEKL. V was clipped by 3 bases and J by 7 bases; unmatched bases: 11. CDR3 region: CASSQGQTGMGTQYF. The CDR3, as DNA: TGCGCCAGCAGCCAGGGGCAGACAGGGATGGGGACCCAGTACTTC.

Ten or more counts support this clonotype. V usage is TRBV5-1 and J usage is TRBJ2-5; D remains ambiguous. Germline V gene lookup returns CDR1 SGHRS and CDR2 YFSETQ. V was cut by 2 bases and J by 4 bases, with 12 bases left in between. This CDR3 has 14 amino acids. CDR3 bases: TGCGCCAGCAGCTTTGGGCAGTCGGGAGAGACCCAGTACTTC. It yields the protein CASSFGQSGETQYF.

This clonotype appeared a few times. The genes are TRBV25-1 and TRBJ1-4, with TRBD1 as a possible D gene (6 bases). The ends were cut back, 3 bases at V and 8 bases at J, with 13 bases in the middle. There are 14 residues in the CDR3. Germline V gene lookup returns CDR1 MGHDK and CDR2 SYGVNS. The CDR3 DNA sequence: TGTGCCAGCAGTGAGCGAACAGGGTGGGAAAAACTGTTTTTT. It yields the protein CASSERTGWEKLFF.

This clonotype appeared a few times. The chain joins TRBV29-1 to TRBJ1-1, with 9 bases matching TRBD1. V lost 7 bases to trimming and J lost 4 bases; unmatched junction nucleotides: 10. CDR1 and CDR2 (germline): SQVTM, ANQGSEA. The CDR3 has 14 amino acids. CDR3 bases: TGCAGCGCCTTGGGACAGGGTACAGTCACTGAAGCTTTCTTT. It encodes CSALGQGTVTEAFF. The complete variable domain, with remaining parts taken from reference TRBV29-1 and TRBJ1-1, reads SAVISQKPSRDICQRGTSLTIQCQVDSQVTMMFWYRQQPGQSLTLIATANQGSEATYESGFVIDKFPISRPNLTFSTLTVSNMSPEDSSIYLCSALGQGTVTEAFFGQGTRLTVV.

The V call is TRBV20-1, the J call TRBJ1-5, with D possibly matching TRBD1 (5 bases). Germline CDR1 and CDR2: DFQATT and SNEGSKA (reference sequence). This CDR3 spans 14 amino acids. The ends were cut back, 7 bases at V and 4 bases at J, with 17 bases in the middle. The CDR3 sequence is CSVGQGIRNQPQHF. Here the CDR3 DNA reads TGCAGTGTGGGGCAGGGTATACGAAATCAGCCCCAGCATTTT.

The genes are TRBV28 and TRBJ2-7; the match to TRBD1 covers 7 bases. V dropped 6 bases and J dropped 3; count of bases not matched to a gene: 8. CDR1 and CDR2 from the germline V gene are MDHEN and SYDVKM. This CDR3 is 14 amino acids long. The CDR3 is CASSTGTDLYEQYF. CDR3 nucleotides: TGTGCCAGCAGCACCGGGACAGATCTCTACGAGCAGTACTTC.